Sequencing of this TCR beta chain was carried out in a study of CD8 T cells in ankylosing spondylitis. The study's findings and limits: Apparently characteristic of ankylosing spondylitis blood was a TCR beta motif (roughly 8 highly homologous variants). Earlier literature documents some of the motif variants in reactive arthritis synovial fluid and blood.

This clonotype was observed a few times. Its antigen remains unknown. One end of the junction is discordant with germline, which a read error may explain. TCRdb ran MiXCR on the 5' RACE reads and lists one entry per CDR3 protein. The repertoire holds 800,000 to 900,000 distinct CDR3 sequences, with around 11% as singletons. CDR3 size: 15 residues. Germline loops: CDR1 MNHEY, CDR2 SMNVEV (reference sequence). The TCR comes from a male donor with ankylosing spondylitis. The sample was blood, either unsorted or a sorted T cell fraction (not recorded which). The rearrangement joins TRBV27 to TRBJ2-7; TRBD1 might be the D (5 bases). The DNA for the CDR3 is TGTGCCAGCAGTGGGCTGACAGATTTATCCTCCGAGCAGTACTTC. It specifies CASSGLTDLSSEQYF.